This TCR beta chain came from a study of vaccination and CD4 T cells after COVID-19. Study background: Two doses of either BNT162b2 or mRNA-1273 vaccine went to participants.

Regarding treatment: roughly 10-day PBMC culture with coronavirus spike peptide pools or control peptides (ViraFEST assay). Cultured CD4+ T cells had their DNA profiled by the Oncomine TCR Beta short-read assay. TCRdb passed the PCR reads through MiXCR, listing each CDR3 protein once. The table shows roughly 10,000 distinct CDR3 sequences, with about 55% occurring only once. Worth noting for this clonotype: Its antigen is undetermined.

Source material: CD4+ T cells from blood, cultured in vitro. The clonotype originates from a human donor who had recovered from COVID-19.

The CDR3 region has the DNA TGTGCCAGCAGTGAAGGTAGCGGGAGAATCTATGAGCAGTTCTTC. Translating it yields CASSEGSGRIYEQFF. This chain joins TRBV6-1 and TRBJ2-1, with 9 positions matching TRBD2. Trimming at V came to 1 base and at J to 8 bases, leaving 6 bases not matched to a gene. Per germline, CDR1 MNHNS and CDR2 SASEGT. The CDR3 is 15 residues long.